The sequence of this T cell receptor beta chain was determined in a study of T cells after yellow fever vaccination. Findings and limits, study-wide: Just a small share of clonotypes turned up in the CD4 compartment as well as the CD8 compartment. The secondary response was weaker but peaked faster, day 5 versus 15.

TCRdb reprocessed the 5' RACE reads with MiXCR, giving one entry per CDR3 protein. The sample yields a few hundred thousand distinct CDR3 sequences, roughly 5.6% seen once. Of note for this clonotype: Its antigen remains unidentified.

Germline assignment: CDR1 SGHRS and CDR2 YFSETQ. Trimming shortened V by 4 bases and J by 7 bases, and 18 bases separated the two germline ends. This CDR3 is 15 amino acids long. Sequences were derived from CD4+ T cells sorted from PBMCs, sampled on the day of the yellow fever booster vaccination. This sequence originates from a man aged 18 to 30 who received the YFV17D yellow fever vaccine. V usage is TRBV5-1 and J usage is TRBJ2-1; perhaps D is TRBD1 or TRBD2 (5 bases each). The CDR3 loop is CASSLIGAGRNEQFF. For the CDR3, the DNA is TGCGCCAGCAGCCTTATAGGGGCGGGTCGAAATGAGCAGTTCTTC.